Below are 17 T cell receptor beta chains sequenced from a single sample in a study of T cells in Graves' hyperthyroidism and ophthalmopathy. The CDR3 regions of TCR beta were amplified from RNA transcripts. During a first-round RT-PCR of the TCR CDR3, the HTBI primer set was used. TCRdb re-called the multiplex PCR reads with MiXCR, one entry per CDR3 protein. The table shows some 600,000 distinct CDR3 sequences, with about 45% occurring only once. Sequences were obtained from peripheral blood or thyroid tissue (not recorded which). The receptors were sampled from a woman younger than 30 with Graves' hyperthyroidism.

This clonotype was seen repeatedly, ten times or more. V and J are TRBV29-1 and TRBJ2-7; the D gene is possibly TRBD1 (5 bases). The CDR3 contains 10 residues. The V end was cut by 4 bases, the J end by 6 bases, with 7 bases between. Per germline, CDR1 SQVTM and CDR2 ANQGSEA. The CDR3 sequence: CSVATGEQYF. The DNA for the CDR3 is TGCAGCGTTGCAACAGGCGAGCAGTACTTC.

This clonotype came up many times. The rearrangement uses TRBV15 and TRBJ1-1, with D unclear. The germline CDR1 and CDR2 sequences are LNHNV and YYDKDF (reference sequence). The CDR3 length is 14 residues. V was cut by 8 bases and J by 4 bases, with 17 bases left in between. The CDR3 bases are TGTGCCACCTCCGGGCGCGCAGGTATCACTGAAGCTTTCTTT. Its protein product is CATSGRAGITEAFF. Complete variable domain (other parts from reference TRBV15 and TRBJ1-1): DAMVIQNPRYQVTQFGKPVTLSCSQTLNHNVMYWYQQKSSQAPKLLFHYYDKDFNNEADTPDNFQSRRPNTSFCFLDIRSPGLGDTAMYLCATSGRAGITEAFFGQGTRLTVV.

This clonotype was observed a few times. This chain uses TRBV7-3 with TRBJ1-6; TRBD1 matches 12 bases. V lost 8 bases, J lost 7 bases, and 3 bases stayed unmatched. The CDR3 is made up of 14 amino acids. Germline V gene sequence: CDR1 SGHTA, CDR2 FQGTGA. The chain's CDR3 is CASAGTGGNSPLHF. CDR3 in DNA: TGTGCCAGCGCCGGGACAGGGGGCAATTCACCCCTCCACTTT.

This sequence joins TRBV12-5 and TRBJ2-7, with a possible D match to TRBD1 (6 bases). Germline V gene data show CDR1 as LGHNT and CDR2 as FRNRAP. The CDR3 extends over 14 amino acids. Here the CDR3 DNA reads TGTGCCAGCACCCTAGGTAGGGGGAATCGCGAGCAGTACTTC. Its protein product is CASTLGRGNREQYF. The whole variable domain, filled in from reference TRBV12-5 and TRBJ2-7, reads DARVTQTPRHKVTEMGQEVTMRCQPILGHNTVFWYRQTMMQGLELLAYFRNRAPLDDSGMPKDRFSAEMPDATLATLKIQPSEPRDSAVYFCASTLGRGNREQYFGPGTRLTVT.

The V and J genes are TRBV12-3 or TRBV12-4 and TRBJ2-7; the match to TRBD2 covers 12 bases. V dropped 4 bases and J dropped 2; count of bases not matched to a gene: 6. The CDR3 extends over 16 amino acids. The CDR3 protein is CASSYSASGRAYEQYF. The CDR3 DNA follows: TGTGCCAGCAGTTACTCGGCTAGCGGGAGGGCCTACGAGCAGTACTTC.

This chain's CDR3 is CASSPQGFKETQYF. Written as DNA, the CDR3 is TGTGCCAGCAGCCCACAGGGATTTAAAGAGACCCAGTACTTC. The chain is built from TRBV9 and TRBJ2-5; D may be TRBD1 (6 bases). The CDR3 extends over 14 amino acids. Germline V gene data show CDR1 as SGDLS and CDR2 as YYNGEE. Trimming took off 4 bases at V and 3 bases at J, with 13 bases between the two ends. Using reference TRBV9 and TRBJ2-5 for the parts outside the CDR3, the full variable domain is DSGVTQTPKHLITATGQRVTLRCSPRSGDLSVYWYQQSLDQGLQFLIQYYNGEERAKGNILERFSAQQFPDLHSELNLSSLELGDSALYFCASSPQGFKETQYFGPGTRLLVL.

The chain uses TRBV7-2 and TRBJ2-5; possibly TRBD1 or TRBD2 for D (5 bases each). The length of the CDR3 is 18 residues. CDR1 and CDR2 from the germline V gene are SGHTA and FQGNSA. V was cut by 0 bases and J by 1 base, with 18 bases left in between. The DNA of the CDR3 is TGTGCCAGCAGCTTAGCCAGGGTGATGGAGCGGCTCCAAGAGACCCAGTACTTC. It encodes CASSLARVMERLQETQYF.

The CDR3 is CASIRGRSTGELFF. The CDR3 bases are TGTGCCAGTATACGGGGCCGAAGTACCGGGGAGCTGTTTTTT. The chain uses TRBV19 and TRBJ2-2; D is possibly TRBD1 or TRBD2 (5 bases each). The CDR3 sequence is 14 residues long. The germline V gene encodes CDR1 LNHDA and CDR2 SQIVND (reference sequence). V lost 7 bases and J lost 5, with 14 bases in between.

The rearrangement uses TRBV20-1 and TRBJ2-7, with D perhaps TRBD1 (6 bases). Trimming took 2 bases from V and 2 from J, leaving 13 bases between them. CDR1 DFQATT and CDR2 SNEGSKA come from the germline V gene (reference sequence). The CDR3 covers 14 residues. The CDR3 loop is CSARFRDIPYEQYF. The CDR3 DNA is TGCAGTGCTAGATTCCGGGACATCCCCTACGAGCAGTACTTC.

In this sample, this clonotype turned up a few times. The V gene is TRBV5-1, the J gene TRBJ2-6; D remains ambiguous. V lost 1 base and J 0 bases, leaving 5 bases between the germline ends. The CDR3 totals 15 residues. Germline CDR1 SGHRS, CDR2 YFSETQ. The CDR3, as DNA: TGCGCCAGCAGCTTGTTTTCCTCTGGGGCCAACGTCCTGACTTTC. Its protein product is CASSLFSSGANVLTF.

This clonotype was seen a handful of times. The rearrangement links TRBV7-9 to TRBJ2-5; D perhaps matches TRBD2 (6 bases). There are 14 residues in the CDR3. CDR1 SEHNR and CDR2 FQNEAQ come from the germline V gene (reference sequence). The ends were cut back, 0 bases at V and 5 bases at J, with 10 bases in the middle. This chain's CDR3 is CASSLARGVETQYF. Written as DNA, the CDR3 is TGTGCCAGCAGCTTAGCGCGCGGGGTGGAGACCCAGTACTTC.

The chain combines TRBV7-8 with TRBJ2-7; D gene ambiguous. The V gene's germline CDR1 is SGHVS and CDR2 FQNEAQ. The ends were cut back, 5 bases at V and 3 bases at J, with 11 bases in the middle. The CDR3 is 13 residues long. CDR3 coding DNA: TGTGCCAGCAGCCCTCGGTGGGGCTACGAGCAGTACTTC. It is translated as CASSPRWGYEQYF.

This clonotype was detected many times. The chain uses TRBV15 and TRBJ1-1; perhaps TRBD1 as D (6 bases). The CDR3 extends over 17 amino acids. CDR1 and CDR2 (germline): LNHNV, YYDKDF (reference sequence). Trimming pared 2 bases from V and 3 bases from J, leaving 19 bases between. The CDR3 sequence is CATSRPWPWAGDTEAFF. The CDR3 nucleotides read TGTGCCACCAGCAGACCCTGGCCGTGGGCAGGGGACACTGAAGCTTTCTTT.

This chain joins TRBV29-1 and TRBJ1-1; 7 bases are shared with TRBD1. CDR3 length: 8 amino acids. CDR1 and CDR2 (germline): SQVTM, ANQGSEA. Trimming cost V 6 bases and J 11 bases; bases outside gene matches: 0. In DNA form, the CDR3 reads TGCAGCGTGGGACAGGCTTTCTTT. It is translated as CSVGQAFF.

J is TRBJ2-2 and V is TRBV9; D uncertain. The CDR3 length is 15 residues. Germline V gene lookup returns CDR1 SGDLS and CDR2 YYNGEE. V dropped 3 bases and J dropped 2 bases, with 11 bases sitting between them. The CDR3 DNA reads TGTGCCAGCAGCGGGAGCTCTGGAAACACCGGGGAGCTGTTTTTT. Its protein is CASSGSSGNTGELFF.

V and J are TRBV7-3 and TRBJ2-6; possible D gene TRBD1, 5 bases. Per germline, CDR1 SGHTA and CDR2 FQGTGA. Between the trimmed V and J ends, which lost 5 bases and 0 bases, there was a span of 17 bases. The CDR3 totals 18 residues. For the CDR3, the DNA is TGTGCCAGCAGCCCATCCGGACACGGACGCTCTGGGGCCAACGTCCTGACTTTC. Translation gives CASSPSGHGRSGANVLTF.

The rearrangement links TRBV7-2 to TRBJ2-5; tentative D call: TRBD1 (7 bases). CDR1 SGHTA and CDR2 FQGNSA come from the germline V gene. V was shortened by 8 bases and J by 1 base, with 17 bases between the two germline ends. The CDR3 is made up of 15 amino acids. CDR3 protein: CASSHIQGGQETQYF. The CDR3 DNA reads as TGTGCCAGCTCACACATTCAGGGGGGCCAAGAGACCCAGTACTTC.